Presented here are 30 T cell receptor beta chains from one specimen sequenced in a study of blood T cells in healthy people across ages. Sample-barcoded 5' priming and a J-beta primer mix drove a second PCR of roughly 7 to 11 cycles. MiXCR, run by TCRdb on the 5' RACE reads, gives a single entry per CDR3 protein. The profile covers some 1,800,000 distinct CDR3 sequences, with roughly 43% appearing a single time and more than 20% taken by the ten largest. Sequences were obtained from blood. These receptors were obtained from a human donor in good health.

V gene TRBV29-1 combines with J gene TRBJ2-7, with D possibly TRBD2 on 5 matching bases. Trimming pared 5 bases from V and 2 bases from J, leaving 13 bases between. CDR3 size: 13 residues. CDR1 is SQVTM, CDR2 ANQGSEA, per germline. CDR3 nucleotides: TGCAGCGTTAAAATGTTCGGGACCTACGAGCAGTACTTC. This encodes CSVKMFGTYEQYF.

The chain employs TRBV5-1 and TRBJ1-4; tentatively, D is TRBD1 (5 bases). This CDR3 has 15 amino acids. Germline CDR1 reads SGHRS; CDR2 reads YFSETQ. Trimming took off 0 bases at V and 7 bases at J, with 13 bases between the two ends. The CDR3 DNA follows: TGCGCCAGCAGCTTGGGGGACGGGCCTTCTGAAAAACTGTTTTTT. Translation: CASSLGDGPSEKLFF.

This chain connects TRBV7-2 to TRBJ2-4; no clear D gene. The DNA end is more similar to TRBJ2-5, so the J call may be wrong. Looked up from germline, CDR1 is SGHTA and CDR2 is FQGNSA. This CDR3 comprises 17 residues. The CDR3 bases are TGTGCCAGCAGCTTGGCCCGCGGTTTAACTTTTACAGAGACCCAGTACTTC. It encodes CASSLARGLTFTETQYF.

V usage is TRBV6-5 and J usage is TRBJ2-7; either TRBD1 or TRBD2 may fit D (5 bases each). The CDR3 has 13 residues. CDR1 MNHEY and CDR2 SVGAGI come from the germline V gene. V was pared by 0 bases and J by 5 bases, with 8 bases between. In DNA, the CDR3 is TGTGCCAGCAGTTACTCGGGACCCCACGAGCAGTACTTC. It yields the protein CASSYSGPHEQYF.

V and J are TRBV7-3 and TRBJ2-7; D unclear. The end of the DNA is better explained by TRBJ2-5, so the J call may be wrong. The CDR3 has 14 residues. Germline CDR1 and CDR2: SGHTA and FQGTGA. CDR3 DNA: TGTGCCAGCAGCTTAGGGCAGGCCCCAGGGACCCAGTACTTC. This translates into CASSLGQAPGTQYF.

This clonotype has a handful of counts. The CDR3 sequence: CASSFSGTNEQFF. CDR3 nucleotide sequence: TGTGCCAGCAGTTTCTCAGGAACCAATGAGCAGTTCTTC. The J gene is TRBJ2-1, the V gene TRBV6-6, with D uncertain. Germline V CDR1 and CDR2: MNHNY, SVGAGI (reference sequence). Trimming took off 4 bases at V and 6 bases at J, with 10 bases between the two ends. The CDR3 totals 13 residues.

The rearrangement joins TRBV7-2 to TRBJ1-4; D is unclear. V was cut by 5 bases and J by 7 bases, with 14 bases left in between. The length of the CDR3 is 14 residues. Germline V gene lookup returns CDR1 SGHTA and CDR2 FQGNSA. CDR3 amino acids: CASSPTRTTEKLFF. CDR3 nucleotides: TGTGCCAGCAGCCCGACTCGAACGACTGAAAAACTGTTTTTT.

In this sample, this clonotype turned up a few times. The chain employs TRBV2 and TRBJ1-2; 7 bases are shared with TRBD1. The CDR3 extends over 13 amino acids. Per germline, CDR1 SNHLY and CDR2 FYNNEI. With 3 bases clipped from V and 6 bases from J, the junction kept 4 bases outside the gene matches. The CDR3 DNA sequence: TGTGCCAGCAGTGACCAGGGGGTGGATGGCTACACCTTC. Translating it yields CASSDQGVDGYTF.

CDR3 sequence reads: CATSDAVVQETQYF. The DNA of the CDR3 is TGTGCCACCAGTGACGCAGTAGTCCAAGAGACCCAGTACTTC. This chain links TRBV24-1 with TRBJ2-5; D unclear. The CDR3 totals 14 residues. The V gene's germline CDR1 is KGHDR and CDR2 SFDVKD. Trimming removed 4 bases at V and 1 base at J, with 9 bases between.

A remark on this clonotype: This may stem from a read error, because a much larger clone lies one nucleotide away. CDR3 bases: TGTGCCAGCAGTCCGGGGGGTATTCCTGATACGCAGTATTTT. It yields the protein CASSPGGIPDTQYF. The gene calls are TRBV6-2 or TRBV6-3 and TRBJ2-3, with TRBD2 matching 7 bases. Germline V gene lookup returns CDR1 MNHEY and CDR2 SVGEGT. With V trimmed by 5 bases and J by 6 bases, 8 bases remained unmatched. This CDR3 comprises 14 residues.

This clonotype has a handful of counts. The V and J genes are TRBV20-1 and TRBJ1-2; D gene unclear. CDR1 is DFQATT, CDR2 SNEGSKA, per germline (reference sequence). The CDR3 length is 13 residues. V lost 3 bases and J 2 bases, leaving 10 bases between the germline ends. The CDR3 loop is CSARGSRNYGYTF. In nucleotides, the CDR3 is TGCAGTGCTAGGGGGTCCAGAAACTATGGCTACACCTTC.

The chain joins TRBV4-3 to TRBJ2-1; 8 bases fit TRBD2. J gave up 5 bases and V 4 bases, and 10 bases lay outside the gene matches. Germline V gene lookup returns CDR1 LGHNA and CDR2 YSLEER. The CDR3 totals 16 residues. The DNA of the CDR3 is TGCGCCAGCAGCCCCCTAGCGGGCCTACTTAACAATGAGCAGTTCTTC. This sequence encodes CASSPLAGLLNNEQFF.

This chain links TRBV7-3 with TRBJ2-2; 10 bases align to TRBD1. V shed 5 bases, J shed 6 bases, and the junction held 9 bases outside the gene matches. The CDR3 contains 16 residues. The germline V gene has CDR1 SGHTA and CDR2 FQGTGA. The CDR3 DNA reads as TGTGCCAGCAGCGTAGGGGGACAGGGGTTACCCGGGGAGCTGTTTTTT. Translating it yields CASSVGGQGLPGELFF.

The V and J genes are TRBV27 and TRBJ1-6, with a possible D match to TRBD1 (5 bases). V was clipped by 6 bases and J by 8 bases, with 17 bases between them. This CDR3 has 15 amino acids. Per the germline V gene, CDR1 is MNHEY and CDR2 is SMNVEV (reference sequence). CDR3 DNA: TGTGCCAGCAGCTCAACGGACCCAGGGCATTCACCCCTCCACTTT. It is translated as CASSSTDPGHSPLHF.

This clonotype was seen many times. The chain uses TRBV15 and TRBJ2-7, with D unclear. The germline gives CDR1 LNHNV, CDR2 YYDKDF (reference sequence). V was shortened by 9 bases and J by 7 bases, with 13 bases between the two germline ends. The CDR3 runs 11 residues. DNA of the CDR3: TGTGCCACTTCACTCGGTGGGGAGCAGTACTTC. Its translation: CATSLGGEQYF.

Only a few counts were recorded for this clonotype. The chain is built from TRBV5-6 and TRBJ1-5; weak D call: TRBD1 (5 bases). CDR3 length: 15 amino acids. The V and J ends lost 2 bases and 4 bases respectively, with 13 bases between them. Germline V lookup: CDR1 SGHDT, CDR2 YYEEEE. CDR3 nucleotide sequence: TGTGCCAGCAGCTTCGGAGGAGGGGTGAATCAGCCCCAGCATTTT. Amino acid sequence: CASSFGGGVNQPQHF. The full variable domain, completed using reference TRBV5-6 and TRBJ1-5, is DAGVTQSPTHLIKTRGQQVTLRCSPKSGHDTVSWYQQALGQGPQFIFQYYEEEERQRGNFPDRFSGHQFPNYSSELNVNALLLGDSALYLCASSFGGGVNQPQHFGDGTRLSIL.

This clonotype came up once. This chain connects TRBV7-2 to TRBJ1-2; D is undetermined. Trimming stripped 5 bases from V and 4 bases from J, with 17 bases between. CDR1 and CDR2 from the germline V gene are SGHTA and FQGNSA. This CDR3 comprises 15 residues. The CDR3 DNA follows: TGTGCCAGCAGCCTACGGCCGCGGATAGGCTATGGCTACACCTTC. Translation: CASSLRPRIGYGYTF.

This clonotype turned up a few times. The chain uses TRBV12-5 and TRBJ2-7; TRBD1 matches 9 bases. V lost 2 bases and J lost 2; bases outside the gene matches: 10. Germline CDR1 reads LGHNT; CDR2 reads FRNRAP. The CDR3 is made up of 17 amino acids. The chain's CDR3 is CASGLYRGQGTTYEQYF. In nucleotides, the CDR3 is TGTGCTAGTGGTTTGTACCGAGGACAGGGGACAACCTACGAGCAGTACTTC.

This clonotype appeared a few times. The chain joins TRBV28 to TRBJ1-2; D is undetermined. The CDR3 spans 14 residues. CDR1 and CDR2 from the germline V gene are MDHEN and SYDVKM. V gave up 5 bases and J gave up 1 base, with 11 bases separating them. DNA for the CDR3: TGTGCCAGCAGTCCCCACCGCGATAACTATGGCTACACCTTC. Translating it yields CASSPHRDNYGYTF.

The chain couples TRBV6-4 to TRBJ2-1, with 15 positions matching TRBD2. Germline CDR1 and CDR2: MRHNA and SNTAGT. V shed 6 bases and J 1 base; nucleotides not matched to a gene: 7. This CDR3 spans 18 amino acids. The CDR3 region has the DNA TGTGCCAGCAGGACGGGACTAGCGGGGGGACGGTCCTACAATGAGCAGTTCTTC. Translating gives CASRTGLAGGRSYNEQFF.

V gene TRBV9 combines with J gene TRBJ2-2; 9 nucleotides align to TRBD2. This CDR3 comprises 15 residues. Losses at the gene ends were 5 bases for V and 4 bases for J; bases not matched to a gene: 6. Germline V gene lookup returns CDR1 SGDLS and CDR2 YYNGEE. The CDR3 DNA follows: TGTGCCAGCAGTAAGCGGGGGGAGGGCACCGGGGAGCTGTTTTTT. Translation gives CASSKRGEGTGELFF.

V gene TRBV28 combines with J gene TRBJ2-2, with 9 positions matching TRBD2. Germline lookup yields CDR1 MDHEN and CDR2 SYDVKM. Losses at the gene ends were 5 bases for V and 0 bases for J; bases not matched to a gene: 10. The CDR3 spans 18 residues. CDR3 residues: CASSLLPLAGSNTGELFF. In nucleotides, the CDR3 is TGTGCCAGCAGTCTCCTACCCCTAGCGGGATCGAACACCGGGGAGCTGTTTTTT.

This clonotype was seen at least ten times. V usage is TRBV20-1 and J usage is TRBJ1-1, with D maybe TRBD1 (5 bases). The CDR3 is made up of 17 amino acids. The germline V gene encodes CDR1 DFQATT and CDR2 SNEGSKA (reference sequence). Between the trimmed V and J ends, which lost 0 bases and 0 bases, there was a span of 17 bases. For the CDR3, the DNA is TGCAGTGCTAGAGATTTTAGGGGCGCGAGCATGAACACTGAAGCTTTCTTT. Amino acid sequence: CSARDFRGASMNTEAFF.

This clonotype was recorded a few times. In nucleotides, the CDR3 is TGCGCCAGCAGCTTGCGGACAGCTGGTGAGCAGTTCTTC. As protein: CASSLRTAGEQFF. This chain joins TRBV5-1 and TRBJ2-1, with a weak D call TRBD1 (6 bases). The CDR3 runs to 13 residues. The germline gives CDR1 SGHRS, CDR2 YFSETQ. The V end lost 1 base, the J end lost 9 bases, and 11 bases lay between the germline ends.

This clonotype was observed a handful of times. Germline and junction disagree at one end, which may indicate a read error. The CDR3 loop is CASTRWGVTDTQYF. CDR3 DNA: TGTGCCAGCACCAGGTGGGGGGTCACAGATACACAGTATTTT. J is TRBJ2-3 and V is TRBV12-3 or TRBV12-4; D possibly corresponds to TRBD2 (6 bases). The CDR3 length is 14 residues.

This chain connects TRBV14 to TRBJ2-5; D is unclear. The V end was cut by 0 bases, the J end by 2 bases, with 10 bases between. The CDR3 is 15 residues long. Looked up from germline, CDR1 is SGHDN and CDR2 is FVKESK. The CDR3 DNA sequence: TGTGCCAGCAGCCAAGATTGGGTGTATCAAGAGACCCAGTACTTC. Translating gives CASSQDWVYQETQYF.

Worth noting for this clonotype: A junction end diverges from the germline sequence, so it may reflect a read error. CDR3 DNA: TGTGCCAGCAGCTTAGAAACCTGGGGGCGAAAAGACGAGCGGTACTTC. Protein product: CASSLETWGRKDERYF. The chain uses TRBV7-8 and TRBJ2-7; tentative D call: TRBD1 (6 bases). CDR3 length: 16 residues. The V gene's germline CDR1 is SGHVS and CDR2 FQNEAQ.

The V and J genes are TRBV12-3 or TRBV12-4 and TRBJ1-1; D may be TRBD1 (6 bases). The CDR3 extends over 15 amino acids. V dropped 10 bases and J dropped 1 base, with 19 bases sitting between them. The CDR3 DNA is TGTGCCACCCTTGCATACAGGGCGAGGAACACTGAAGCTTTCTTT. It translates to CATLAYRARNTEAFF.

V usage is TRBV20-1 and J usage is TRBJ2-1; D not resolved. V shed 0 bases and J shed 3 bases, with 12 bases lying between them. This CDR3 is 15 amino acids long. Germline loops: CDR1 DFQATT, CDR2 SNEGSKA (reference sequence). The CDR3 DNA sequence: TGCAGTGCTAGAGATTTAAGCCGAGACTACAATGAGCAGTTCTTC. Translating gives CSARDLSRDYNEQFF.

V and J are TRBV29-1 and TRBJ1-2, with D tentatively TRBD1 (5 bases). Germline V gene data show CDR1 as SQVTM and CDR2 as ANQGSEA. This CDR3 has 12 amino acids. Trimming cost V 7 bases and J 3 bases, with 12 bases left between them. CDR3 in amino acids: CSGGERDYGYTF. In DNA, the CDR3 is TGCAGCGGGGGCGAGAGGGACTATGGCTACACCTTC.